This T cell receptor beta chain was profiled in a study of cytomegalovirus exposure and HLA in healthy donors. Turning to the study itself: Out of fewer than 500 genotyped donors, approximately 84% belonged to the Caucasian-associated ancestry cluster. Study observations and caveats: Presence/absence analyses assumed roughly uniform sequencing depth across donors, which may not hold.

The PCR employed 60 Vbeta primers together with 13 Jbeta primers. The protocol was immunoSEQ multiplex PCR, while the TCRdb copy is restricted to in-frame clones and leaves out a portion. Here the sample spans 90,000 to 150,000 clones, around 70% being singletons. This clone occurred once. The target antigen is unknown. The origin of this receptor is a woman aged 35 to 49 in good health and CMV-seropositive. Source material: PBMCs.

The CDR3 DNA sequence: TGCGCCAGCAGCCAAGATAACAGCGGGGGTAGCTACGAGCAGTACTTC. This translates into CASSQDNSGGSYEQYF. The J gene is TRBJ2-7, the V gene TRBV4-3, with 8 bases identical to TRBD2. The V gene end was trimmed by 0 bases and the J gene end by 3 bases; junction bases not matched to a gene: 7. CDR3 length equals 16 residues. The V gene's germline CDR1 is LGHNA and CDR2 YSLEER.